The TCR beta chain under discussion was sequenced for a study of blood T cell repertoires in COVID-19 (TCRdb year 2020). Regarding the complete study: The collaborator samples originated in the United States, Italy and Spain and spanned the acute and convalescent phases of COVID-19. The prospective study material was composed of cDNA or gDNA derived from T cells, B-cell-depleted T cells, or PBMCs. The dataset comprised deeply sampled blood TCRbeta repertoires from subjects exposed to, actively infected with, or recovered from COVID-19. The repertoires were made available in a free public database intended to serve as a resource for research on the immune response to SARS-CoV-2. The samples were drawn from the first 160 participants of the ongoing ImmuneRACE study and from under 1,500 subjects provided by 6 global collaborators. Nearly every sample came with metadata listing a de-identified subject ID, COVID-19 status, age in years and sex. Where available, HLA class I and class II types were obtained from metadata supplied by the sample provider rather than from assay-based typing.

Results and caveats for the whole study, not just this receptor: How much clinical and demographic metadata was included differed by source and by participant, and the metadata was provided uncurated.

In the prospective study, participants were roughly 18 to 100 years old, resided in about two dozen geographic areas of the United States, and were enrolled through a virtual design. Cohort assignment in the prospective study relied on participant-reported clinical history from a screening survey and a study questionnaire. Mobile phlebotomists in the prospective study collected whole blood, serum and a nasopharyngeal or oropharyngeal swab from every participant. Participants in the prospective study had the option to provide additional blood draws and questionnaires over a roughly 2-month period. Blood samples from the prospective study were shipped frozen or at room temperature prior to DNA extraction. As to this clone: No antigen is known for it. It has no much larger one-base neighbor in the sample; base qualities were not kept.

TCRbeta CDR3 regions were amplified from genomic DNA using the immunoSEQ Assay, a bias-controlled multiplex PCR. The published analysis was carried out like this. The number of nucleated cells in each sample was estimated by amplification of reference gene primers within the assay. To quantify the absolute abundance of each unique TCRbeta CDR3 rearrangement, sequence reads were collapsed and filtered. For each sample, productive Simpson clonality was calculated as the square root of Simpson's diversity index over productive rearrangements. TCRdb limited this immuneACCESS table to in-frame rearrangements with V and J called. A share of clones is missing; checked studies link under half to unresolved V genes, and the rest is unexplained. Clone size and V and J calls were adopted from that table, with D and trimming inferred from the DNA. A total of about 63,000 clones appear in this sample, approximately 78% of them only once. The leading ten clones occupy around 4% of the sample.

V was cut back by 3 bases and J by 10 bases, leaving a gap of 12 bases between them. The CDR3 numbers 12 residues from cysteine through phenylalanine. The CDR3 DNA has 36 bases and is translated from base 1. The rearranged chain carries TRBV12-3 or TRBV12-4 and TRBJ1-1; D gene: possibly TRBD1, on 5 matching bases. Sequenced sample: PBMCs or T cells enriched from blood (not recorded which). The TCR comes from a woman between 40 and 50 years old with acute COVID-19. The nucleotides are TGTGCCAGCAGTTTCGGGCAGGGTCGAGCTTTCTTT. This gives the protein CASSFGQGRAFF.